This T cell receptor (beta chain) is from a study of T-cell reconstitution after alpha-beta-depleted transplantation in children. Germline V gene data show CDR1 as ENHRY and CDR2 as SYGVKD. The ends were cut back, 0 bases at V and 1 base at J, with 6 bases in the middle. The CDR3 totals 14 residues. Researchers prepared the TCRbeta library using unique molecular identifiers, the study reports. One entry per CDR3 protein, called by TCRdb with MiXCR from the PCR reads. The table includes roughly 500,000 distinct CDR3 sequences, over 9.5% detected once. Points from the study as a whole: Alpha-beta T cells present about two months after transplant were reported to originate from several hundred expanded graft clones.

This clonotype was recorded many times. Its matching antigen is unknown. The chain links TRBV10-3 to TRBJ1-1; D gene ambiguous. The starting material was PBMCs, obtained before TCRalphabeta/CD19-depleted stem cell transplant. The receptor's source is a child younger than 10 with inherited bone marrow failure, due to receive a stem cell transplant. CDR3 region: CAISESSTNTEAFF. The DNA for the CDR3 is TGTGCCATCAGTGAGTCGTCGACGAACACTGAAGCTTTCTTT.